These 26 T cell receptor beta chains were all obtained from the same sample, sequenced in a study of cytomegalovirus exposure and HLA in healthy donors. PCR primers comprised 60 Vbeta and 13 Jbeta primers. Repertoires were generated with immunoSEQ multiplex PCR, while TCRdb's copy carries only in-frame clones and drops some. The sample lists under 100,000 clones, roughly 79% occurring once. The sample was PBMCs. These receptors all come from a man aged 18 to 30 in good health and CMV-seropositive.

V usage is TRBV2 and J usage is TRBJ2-7, with D unclear. Looked up from germline, CDR1 is SNHLY and CDR2 is FYNNEI. Trimming pared 7 bases from V and 5 bases from J, leaving 12 bases between. This CDR3 spans 12 amino acids. The CDR3 nucleotides are TGTGCCAGCACAGTGACTTGGCACGAGCAGTACTTC. Translated: CASTVTWHEQYF.

The chain has TRBV19 and TRBJ2-7, with D perhaps TRBD2 (5 bases). The CDR3 consists of 13 residues. V was trimmed by 6 bases and J by 2 bases, leaving 11 bases between them. The germline V gene encodes CDR1 LNHDA and CDR2 SQIVND (reference sequence). The chain's CDR3 is CASSAPGTYEQYF. The CDR3 coding sequence is TGTGCCAGTAGCGCCCCGGGGACCTACGAGCAGTACTTC.

As concerns this clone: Other nucleotide sequences from this sample produce the same CDR3. The chain has TRBV5-1 and TRBJ1-1; no firm D call. This CDR3 is built from 13 residues. The ends were cut back, 0 bases at V and 1 base at J, with 4 bases in the middle. Germline CDR1 is SGHRS and CDR2 is YFSETQ. The CDR3 loop is CASSLAGNTEAFF. The CDR3 DNA is TGCGCCAGCAGCTTGGCGGGGAACACTGAAGCTTTCTTT.

The chain links TRBV2 to TRBJ2-2, with 11 bases aligning to TRBD1. V trimming: 8 bases; J trimming: 7 bases; junction bases outside the gene matches: 15. Germline-derived CDR1 and CDR2 are SNHLY and FYNNEI. CDR3 length equals 17 residues. This chain's CDR3 is CASLGSSGQGAGGELFF. CDR3 DNA: TGTGCCAGCTTAGGGTCAAGTGGACAGGGGGCTGGCGGGGAGCTGTTTTTT.

This clone was observed a few times. V is TRBV6-6 and J is TRBJ1-2; no clear D gene. The V end lost 10 bases, the J end lost 2 bases, and 17 bases lay between the germline ends. From germline, CDR1 is MNHNY and CDR2 SVGAGI (reference sequence). The CDR3 has 14 amino acids. CDR3 nucleotide sequence: TGTGCCACCCCCATCCGGGAGCCGAACTATGGCTACACCTTC. Protein product: CATPIREPNYGYTF.

In its sample, this clone was seen a few times. In DNA form, the CDR3 reads TGTGCCAGCAGCTTATGGCGGGAAGGGAATAATGAGCAGTTCTTC. Its translation is CASSLWREGNNEQFF. The J gene is TRBJ2-1, the V gene TRBV11-2; a possible D gene is TRBD2 (6 bases). The germline V gene has CDR1 SGHAT and CDR2 FQNNGV. Deletions cut 2 bases from V and 7 bases from J, with 15 bases between. This CDR3 is built from 15 residues.

The chain employs TRBV13 and TRBJ1-2; TRBD1 might be the D (5 bases). The CDR3 has 17 residues. Germline V gives CDR1 PRHDT, CDR2 FYEKMQ (reference sequence). The V end was cut by 2 bases, the J end by 4 bases, with 20 bases between. In nucleotides, the CDR3 is TGTGCCAGCAGCTTAATCGGCAGAGCCAGGGTATCCTATGGCTACACCTTC. The encoded protein is CASSLIGRARVSYGYTF.

The rearrangement joins TRBV29-1 to TRBJ1-1, with D possibly matching TRBD1 (5 bases). With 4 bases removed from V and 0 bases from J, the gap between germline ends came to 9 bases. The CDR3 spans 13 residues. CDR1 and CDR2 (germline): SQVTM, ANQGSEA. This CDR3 is CSVAGHLNTEAFF. CDR3 DNA sequence: TGCAGCGTTGCCGGACACCTGAACACTGAAGCTTTCTTT. The variable domain in full, with the rest retrieved from reference TRBV29-1 and TRBJ1-1, is SAVISQKPSRDICQRGTSLTIQCQVDSQVTMMFWYRQQPGQSLTLIATANQGSEATYESGFVIDKFPISRPNLTFSTLTVSNMSPEDSSIYLCSVAGHLNTEAFFGQGTRLTVV.

V and J are TRBV29-1 and TRBJ1-5; D possibly corresponds to TRBD1 (6 bases). The CDR3 loop spans 13 amino acids. CDR1 and CDR2 (germline): SQVTM, ANQGSEA. V lost 6 bases and J lost 6, with 15 bases in between. Here the CDR3 DNA reads TGCAGCGTACAGGGTCGGGGGGGTCAGCCCCAGCATTTT. Its protein product is CSVQGRGGQPQHF.

The V and J genes are TRBV11-2 and TRBJ2-4; D ambiguous. The V gene lost 2 bases and the J gene lost 7 bases, with 3 bases spanning the gap. The CDR3 runs to 11 residues. The V gene's germline CDR1 is SGHAT and CDR2 FQNNGV. CDR3 in amino acids: CASSLSNIQYF. The CDR3 nucleotides read TGTGCCAGCAGCTTATCGAACATTCAGTACTTC.

The chain's CDR3 is CASSSTSGGNEQYF. In DNA form, the CDR3 reads TGTGCCAGCAGCTCGACTAGCGGGGGGAACGAGCAGTACTTC. This sequence joins TRBV5-4 and TRBJ2-7; 13 bases are shared with TRBD2. Losses at the gene ends were 3 bases for V and 5 bases for J; bases not matched to a gene: 2. Germline loops: CDR1 SGHNT, CDR2 YYREEE (reference sequence). This CDR3 contains 14 residues.

The chain is built from TRBV6-1 and TRBJ1-5, with 9 bases that match TRBD1. The V gene's germline CDR1 is MNHNS and CDR2 SASEGT. V shed 4 bases and J 7 bases; nucleotides not matched to a gene: 8. CDR3 size: 15 residues. The CDR3 DNA reads TGTGCCAGCAGTGGATACAGGGGGCGCGGGCAGCCCCAGCATTTT. Protein: CASSGYRGRGQPQHF.

The chain carries TRBV29-1 and TRBJ2-5; 7 nucleotides match TRBD1. The V gene end was trimmed by 7 bases and the J gene end by 4 bases; junction bases not matched to a gene: 12. Germline V lookup: CDR1 SQVTM, CDR2 ANQGSEA. The CDR3 extends over 14 amino acids. For the CDR3, the DNA is TGCAGCGCCGGACAGGCAGGAGTCCGAGAGACCCAGTACTTC. Residues: CSAGQAGVRETQYF.

The chain combines TRBV7-9 with TRBJ2-7; TRBD1 agrees at 7 bases. This CDR3 is built from 14 residues. Trimming took 3 bases from V and 1 from J; bases not matched to a gene: 3. Germline assignment: CDR1 SEHNR and CDR2 FQNEAQ (reference sequence). The CDR3 region is CASSFRGQSYEQYF. The CDR3 DNA reads as TGTGCCAGCAGCTTTAGGGGACAGTCCTACGAGCAGTACTTC. Full variable domain (outside the CDR3, taken from reference TRBV7-9 and TRBJ2-7): DTGVSQNPRHKITKRGQNVTFRCDPISEHNRLYWYRQTLGQGPEFLTYFQNEAQLEKSRLLSDRFSAERPKGSFSTLEIQRTEQGDSAMYLCASSFRGQSYEQYFGPGTRLTVT.

This clone was seen just once. This chain connects TRBV11-2 to TRBJ2-7; D ambiguous. Germline V gives CDR1 SGHAT, CDR2 FQNNGV. Trimming left V 5 bases short and J 2 bases short, with 10 bases between. CDR3 length: 13 amino acids. CDR3 nucleotide sequence: TGTGCCAGCAGCCGAGTACCGGCCTACGAGCAGTACTTC. Amino acid sequence: CASSRVPAYEQYF.

The chain uses TRBV7-9 and TRBJ1-1; maybe TRBD1 (5 bases). The length of the CDR3 is 14 residues. The V gene lost 10 bases and the J gene lost 4 bases, with 19 bases spanning the gap. The germline gives CDR1 SEHNR, CDR2 FQNEAQ (reference sequence). DNA for the CDR3: TGTGCCAACACTGAAGGGGCGTTAGGCACTGAAGCTTTCTTT. Protein product: CANTEGALGTEAFF.

CDR3 region: CASSVAGAGANVLTF. In nucleotides, the CDR3 is TGTGCCAGCAGCGTGGCCGGGGCTGGGGCCAACGTCCTGACTTTC. The chain joins TRBV9 to TRBJ2-6; the D gene is possibly TRBD2 (5 bases). CDR3 length: 15 amino acids. Germline V gene data show CDR1 as SGDLS and CDR2 as YYNGEE. V lost 2 bases, J lost 2 bases, and 8 bases lay in between. Complete variable domain (other parts from reference TRBV9 and TRBJ2-6): DSGVTQTPKHLITATGQRVTLRCSPRSGDLSVYWYQQSLDQGLQFLIQYYNGEERAKGNILERFSAQQFPDLHSELNLSSLELGDSALYFCASSVAGAGANVLTFGAGSRLTVL.

The gene calls are TRBV6-4 and TRBJ2-3; tentatively, D is TRBD2 (6 bases). Germline CDR1 MRHNA, CDR2 SNTAGT. The CDR3 contains 13 residues. V lost 5 bases to trimming and J lost 0 bases, with 6 bases between them. DNA of the CDR3: TGTGCCAGCAGTAGCGGGAGCACAGATACGCAGTATTTT. Its protein is CASSSGSTDTQYF.

The V and J genes are TRBV10-2 and TRBJ2-5; maybe TRBD2 (5 bases). CDR1 WSHSY and CDR2 SAAADI come from the germline V gene. The CDR3 runs 13 residues. V was cut by 10 bases and J by 3 bases, with 15 bases left in between. CDR3 in amino acids: CATVLAGEETQYF. The CDR3 DNA sequence: TGCGCCACCGTGCTAGCCGGTGAAGAGACCCAGTACTTC.

The chain is built from TRBV20-1 and TRBJ2-7; a possible D gene is TRBD1 (6 bases). The germline V and J ends were trimmed by 3 bases and 9 bases, with 12 bases remaining between them. The germline V gene has CDR1 DFQATT and CDR2 SNEGSKA (reference sequence). There are 11 residues in the CDR3. CDR3 residues: CSASTPRGQYF. The CDR3 nucleotides are TGCAGTGCTAGTACCCCCAGGGGGCAGTACTTC.

The chain is built from TRBV5-4 and TRBJ2-2; D is perhaps TRBD1 (5 bases). The CDR3 runs 17 residues. Looked up from germline, CDR1 is SGHNT and CDR2 is YYREEE (reference sequence). Between the trimmed V and J ends, which lost 0 bases and 1 base, there was a span of 13 bases. The CDR3 spells CASSLGDPTENTGELFF. The CDR3 DNA reads TGTGCCAGCAGCTTGGGCGACCCGACAGAGAACACCGGGGAGCTGTTTTTT.

V is TRBV6-5 and J is TRBJ2-2, with a possible D match to TRBD2 (5 bases). Germline CDR1 MNHEY, CDR2 SVGAGI. The CDR3 covers 15 residues. Trimming removed 1 base from V and 6 bases from J, with 12 bases in between. The CDR3 protein is CASSYWLAGAGELFF. For the CDR3, the DNA is TGTGCCAGCAGTTACTGGCTAGCCGGGGCCGGGGAGCTGTTTTTT.

The V gene is TRBV27, the J gene TRBJ1-5; D is unclear. With 5 bases removed from V and 5 bases from J, the gap between germline ends came to 7 bases. The CDR3 is made up of 12 amino acids. From germline, CDR1 is MNHEY and CDR2 SMNVEV (reference sequence). This CDR3 is CASSPLDQPQHF. Written as DNA, the CDR3 is TGTGCCAGCAGTCCCCTCGATCAGCCCCAGCATTTT.

The chain is built from TRBV27 and TRBJ2-7; 9 positions agree with TRBD1. The CDR3 length is 14 residues. Trimming took 6 bases from V and 2 from J; bases not matched to a gene: 5. CDR1 MNHEY and CDR2 SMNVEV come from the germline V gene (reference sequence). The DNA of the CDR3 is TGTGCCAGCAGCTCCGGGACAGGGCCCTACGAGCAGTACTTC. It specifies CASSSGTGPYEQYF.

V and J are TRBV9 and TRBJ1-2; D unresolved. Looked up from germline, CDR1 is SGDLS and CDR2 is YYNGEE. The V end lost 6 bases, the J end lost 5 bases, and 20 bases lay between the germline ends. The CDR3 length is 15 residues. The DNA for the CDR3 is TGTGCCAGCACATCACACCCTCGACTCTATTATGGCTACACCTTC. It translates to CASTSHPRLYYGYTF.

This chain joins TRBV10-1 and TRBJ2-3, with D tentatively TRBD1 (6 bases). CDR3 length: 15 residues. V was clipped by 8 bases and J by 4 bases, with 19 bases between them. Per the germline V gene, CDR1 is WNHNN and CDR2 is SYGVQD (reference sequence). The CDR3 bases are TGCGCCAGCCGACCCAGGGGCTTGCGAGCAGATACGCAGTATTTT. Amino acid sequence: CASRPRGLRADTQYF.